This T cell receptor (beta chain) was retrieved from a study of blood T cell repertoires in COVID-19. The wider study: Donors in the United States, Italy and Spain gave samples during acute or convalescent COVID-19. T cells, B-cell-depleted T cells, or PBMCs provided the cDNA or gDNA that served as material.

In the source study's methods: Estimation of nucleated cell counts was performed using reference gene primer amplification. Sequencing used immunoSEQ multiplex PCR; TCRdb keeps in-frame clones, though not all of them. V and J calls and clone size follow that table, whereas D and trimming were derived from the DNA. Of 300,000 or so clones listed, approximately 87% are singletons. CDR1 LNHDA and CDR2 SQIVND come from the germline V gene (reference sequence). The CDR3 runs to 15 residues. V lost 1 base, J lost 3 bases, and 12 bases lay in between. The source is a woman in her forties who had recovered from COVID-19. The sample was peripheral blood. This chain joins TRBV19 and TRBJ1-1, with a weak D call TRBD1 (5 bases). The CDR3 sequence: CASSIGTTIDTEAFF. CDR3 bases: TGTGCCAGTAGTATAGGGACAACGATTGACACTGAAGCTTTCTTT.